This T cell receptor beta chain was sequenced in a study of OX40 agonist ivuxolimab in advanced cancers. Produced via immunoSEQ multiplex PCR; TCRdb's table is partial and in-frame only. Altogether 80,000 to 100,000 clones are present, 90% being singletons, with the ten largest covering around 1.5%. This clone has only one observation. The germline gives CDR1 SGDLS, CDR2 YYNGEE. This CDR3 is 14 amino acids long. The V gene end was trimmed by 3 bases and the J gene end by 8 bases; junction bases not matched to a gene: 10. The sample in question was CD4+ or CD8+ T cells sorted from blood, obtained in a trial of the OX40 agonist ivuxolimab. The receptor was isolated from an adult with an advanced solid tumor such as melanoma, head and neck, liver or kidney cancer. This chain links TRBV9 with TRBJ1-2; 7 nucleotides agree with TRBD1. Written as DNA, the CDR3 is TGTGCCAGCAGCGCCATGACAGGGTATATAGGCTACACCTTC. Translated: CASSAMTGYIGYTF.